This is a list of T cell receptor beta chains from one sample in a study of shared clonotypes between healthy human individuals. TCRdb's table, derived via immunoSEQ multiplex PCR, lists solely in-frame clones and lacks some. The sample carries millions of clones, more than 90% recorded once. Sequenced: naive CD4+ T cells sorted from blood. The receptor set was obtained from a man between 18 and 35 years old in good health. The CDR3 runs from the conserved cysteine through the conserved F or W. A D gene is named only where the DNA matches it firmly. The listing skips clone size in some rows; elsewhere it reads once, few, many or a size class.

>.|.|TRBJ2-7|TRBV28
TGTGCCAGCAGTCGCTACGGGGTGGTATCCTACGAGCAGTACTTC
CASSRYGVVSYEQYF
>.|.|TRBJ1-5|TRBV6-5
TGTGCCAGCAGTTCGTTCCGGGACAATTATCAGCCCCAGCATTTT
CASSSFRDNYQPQHF
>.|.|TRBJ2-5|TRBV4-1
TGCGCCAGCAGCCAAGTGTTCTCAGTGGAGACCCAGTACTTC
CASSQVFSVETQYF
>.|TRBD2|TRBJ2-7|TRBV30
TGTGCCTGGAGCCCCGGAAGCCTAGCGGGGGCCTACGAGCAGTACTTC
CAWSPGSLAGAYEQYF
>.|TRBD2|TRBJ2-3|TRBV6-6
TGTGCCAGCAGACATCTTAGCGGGGGCACAGATACGCAGTATTTT
CASRHLSGGTDTQYF
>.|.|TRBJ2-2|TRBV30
TGTGCCTGGAGTGTAACCAGGGTAGGCGGGGAGCTGTTTTTT
CAWSVTRVGGELFF
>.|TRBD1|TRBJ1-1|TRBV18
TGTGCCAGCTCAGAACAGGGGGTTGAAGCTTTCTTT
CASSEQGVEAFF
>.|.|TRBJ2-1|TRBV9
TGTGCCAGCAGCGTAGGGCTTGGCCTCCCCAATGAGCAGTTCTTC
CASSVGLGLPNEQFF
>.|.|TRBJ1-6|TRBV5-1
TGCGCCAGCAGCCCTGGATGGAGCTCCTATAATTCACCCCTCCACTTT
CASSPGWSSYNSPLHF
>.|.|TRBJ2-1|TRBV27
TGTGCCAGCAGTTTGAAGGTAGCGGACTACAATGAGCAGTTCTTC
CASSLKVADYNEQFF
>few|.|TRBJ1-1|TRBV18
TGTGCCAGCTCACCAAGTCGCGGGGAAAACACTGAAGCTTTCTTT
CASSPSRGENTEAFF
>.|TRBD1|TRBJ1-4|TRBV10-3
TGTGCCATCAGTGAGCTTGGACAGGGTGTCGAAAAACTGTTTTTT
CAISELGQGVEKLFF
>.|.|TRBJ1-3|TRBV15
TGTGCCACCAGCAGAGATCGGGAAGGGAAAGGAAACACCATATATTTT
CATSRDREGKGNTIYF
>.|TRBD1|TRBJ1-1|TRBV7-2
TGTGCCAGCAGCTTAAGGAGCAGGGGGCGGGATGAAGCTTTCTTT
CASSLRSRGRDEAFF
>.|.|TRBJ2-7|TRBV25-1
TGTGCCAGCAATCAGGGGATCTCCTACGAGCAGTACTTC
CASNQGISYEQYF
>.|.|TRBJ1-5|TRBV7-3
TGTGCCAGCAGCTTATTCCGTCAGGCGATCAATCAGCCCCAGCATTTT
CASSLFRQAINQPQHF
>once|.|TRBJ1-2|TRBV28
TGTGCCAGCAGTTTATTTAAAACGGGTACCTATGGCTACACCTTC
CASSLFKTGTYGYTF
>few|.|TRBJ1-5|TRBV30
TGTGCCTGGTCGACCGATAGCAATCAGCCCCAGCATTTT
CAWSTDSNQPQHF
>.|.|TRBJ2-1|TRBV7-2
TGTGCCAGCAGCTTAGTCAGGGACAACAATGAGCAGTTCTTC
CASSLVRDNNEQFF
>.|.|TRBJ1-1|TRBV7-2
TGTGCCAGCAGCTTAGAGGTGAGAAACACTGAAGCTTTCTTT
CASSLEVRNTEAFF
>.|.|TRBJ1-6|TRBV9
TGTGCCAGCAGCGTAGACAATTCACCCCTCCACTTT
CASSVDNSPLHF
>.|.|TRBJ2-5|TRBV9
TGTGCCAGCAGCGTAGTTGGGGCGGACCAAGAGACCCAGTACTTC
CASSVVGADQETQYF
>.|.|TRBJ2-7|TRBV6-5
TGTGCCAGCAGACCAGGTTGGGTGCCCGAGCAGTACTTC
CASRPGWVPEQYF
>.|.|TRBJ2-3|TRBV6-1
TGTGCCAGCAGGGGAGACATCGGTCCAGGGGATACGCAGTATTTT
CASRGDIGPGDTQYF
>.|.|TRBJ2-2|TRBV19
TGTGCCAGTAGTCTCACGGGCAGGGTTCCGAACACCGGGGAGCTGTTTTTT
CASSLTGRVPNTGELFF
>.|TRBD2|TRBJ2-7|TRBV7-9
TGTGCCAGCAGCTCCCTTCTAGCGGGGGGGAGCTCCTACGAGCAGTACTTC
CASSSLLAGGSSYEQYF
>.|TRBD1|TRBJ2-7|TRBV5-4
TGTGCCAGCAGTGTGGGGGCAGGGACAGGGGCTGTCTACGAGCAGTACTTC
CASSVGAGTGAVYEQYF
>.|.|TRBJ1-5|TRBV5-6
TGTGCCAGCAGCTTGGTCGGGGGCAATCAGCCCCAGCATTTT
CASSLVGGNQPQHF
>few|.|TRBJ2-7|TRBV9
TGTGCCAGCAGCGGCCGGGACTCCTACGAGCAGTACTTC
CASSGRDSYEQYF
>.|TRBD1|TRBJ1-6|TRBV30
TGTGCCTGGACCCGAGACAGGGCCTTTATTTATTCACCCCTCCACTTT
CAWTRDRAFIYSPLHF